This is a list of T cell receptor beta chains from one sample in a study of OX40 agonist ivuxolimab in advanced cancers. Assay: immunoSEQ multiplex PCR; the TCRdb copy retains only in-frame clones and omits some. Found here are about 61,000 clones, about 90% of them singletons; the top ten hold 1.9%. The source material was CD4+ or CD8+ T cells sorted from blood, sampled in a trial of the OX40 agonist ivuxolimab. These receptor sequences come from an adult with an advanced solid tumor such as melanoma, head and neck, liver or kidney cancer. CDR3s include the opening cysteine and the closing phenylalanine or tryptophan. D genes are given only for firm matches. Size is omitted from some rows. Given values are once, few, many or a class for expanded clones.

CDR3 DNA,CDR3 protein,D gene,clone size,J gene,V gene
TGTGCCAGCACCACCGCCCGGGATTTGACGGGCCAAATATCCTACGAGCAGTACTTC,CASTTARDLTGQISYEQYF,.,.,TRBJ2-7,TRBV2
TGTGCCAGCAGCTTAGGACAGGTTACCTACGAGCAGTACTTC,CASSLGQVTYEQYF,.,.,TRBJ2-7,TRBV7-2
TGCGCCAGCAGCCAGAGACAGGGGGGAAACACTGAAGCTTTCTTT,CASSQRQGGNTEAFF,TRBD1,.,TRBJ1-1,TRBV4-3
TGCGCCAGCAGCCTGTCCACAGGGGCATCTAATTCACCCCTCCACTTT,CASSLSTGASNSPLHF,TRBD1,.,TRBJ1-6,TRBV5-1
TGTGCCAGCAGTGGCAAGGGAAACTCCTACAATGAGCAGTTCTTC,CASSGKGNSYNEQFF,.,.,TRBJ2-1,TRBV27
TGTGCCAGTAGTACACAGGGGAGCAATCAGCCCCAGCATTTT,CASSTQGSNQPQHF,TRBD1,.,TRBJ1-5,TRBV19
TGTGCCAGCAGTGGAGGGACAGGGATTTTTGGCTACACCTTC,CASSGGTGIFGYTF,TRBD1,.,TRBJ1-2,TRBV6-5
TGTGCCAGCAGTCCAGGGGGCGCATTTGGGTCACCCCTCCACTTT,CASSPGGAFGSPLHF,.,.,TRBJ1-6,TRBV21-1
TGTGCCAGCAGTTTACGACAGGGGCCGGATCAGCCCCAGCATTTT,CASSLRQGPDQPQHF,TRBD1,.,TRBJ1-5,TRBV2
TGTGCCAGCAGTCGGGACGCGGCTGAAGCTTTCTTT,CASSRDAAEAFF,.,.,TRBJ1-1,TRBV6-5
TGCAGCGTTGAATTAAGCAACATTCAGTACTTC,CSVELSNIQYF,.,.,TRBJ2-4,TRBV29-1
TGTGCCAGTAGTCGAGCGGCCCGGACAGGGGGCCTCTATGGCTACACCTTC,CASSRAARTGGLYGYTF,TRBD1,.,TRBJ1-2,TRBV19
TGCGCCAGCAGCTCTGTCAGGACAGGGGGGTACGAGCAGTACTTC,CASSSVRTGGYEQYF,TRBD1,.,TRBJ2-7,TRBV4-1
TGTGCCAGCTCACCAGTAGCGGGTGCCACCACCGGGGAGCTGTTTTTT,CASSPVAGATTGELFF,TRBD2,.,TRBJ2-2,TRBV18
TGTGCCAGCAGCTTACGTCAGGGAGGGAATCAGCCCCAGCATTTT,CASSLRQGGNQPQHF,.,.,TRBJ1-5,TRBV5-6
TGTGCCAGTAGGGGGTGGTCGGGAGATGGGACTGAAGCTTTCTTT,CASRGWSGDGTEAFF,.,.,TRBJ1-1,TRBV19
TGTGCCAAATTAAAAGGAACTGAAGCTTTCTTT,CAKLKGTEAFF,.,.,TRBJ1-1,TRBV30
TGTGCCAGCAGTTTGTGGGGGACAGGACGTTCCTACGAGCAGTACTTC,CASSLWGTGRSYEQYF,TRBD1,.,TRBJ2-7,TRBV28
TGTGCCAGCAGTTCCAGGGGGCATGCGACCGGTGGTGGGTTTCCCTACGAGCAGTACTTC,CASSSRGHATGGGFPYEQYF,TRBD1,.,TRBJ2-7,TRBV28
TGTGCCAGCAATGAACAGGGGAGGTGGGAGACCCAGTACTTC,CASNEQGRWETQYF,.,.,TRBJ2-5,TRBV27
TGTGCCAGCAGCCCACTCGGTGCCCAGGGCTACGAGCAGTACTTC,CASSPLGAQGYEQYF,.,.,TRBJ2-7,TRBV7-3
TGTGCCAGCAGAGGGGGCATCGGCCCCTACGAGCAGTACTTC,CASRGGIGPYEQYF,TRBD1,.,TRBJ2-7,TRBV7-2
TGTGCCAGCGCAGTAGGTGGAAACACCATATATTTT,CASAVGGNTIYF,.,.,TRBJ1-3,TRBV28
TGTGCCAGCAGCGTAGGAGTGGGAGGGCCCGTGACCGGGGAGCTGTTTTTT,CASSVGVGGPVTGELFF,TRBD2,.,TRBJ2-2,TRBV9
TGTGCCAGCAGTTTGGAGGGGGGCAACTATGGCTACACCTTC,CASSLEGGNYGYTF,.,.,TRBJ1-2,TRBV28
TGTGCCAGCAGTGCTAAGGGCGGGACGAACACCGGGGAGCTGTTTTTT,CASSAKGGTNTGELFF,.,.,TRBJ2-2,TRBV6-1
TGTGCCAGCAGCCCGCTACAGGGAAGGGACGACTATGGCTACACCTTC,CASSPLQGRDDYGYTF,.,.,TRBJ1-2,TRBV7-9
TGTGCCAGCAGCTTAGTCCAGGCGTTGGGCTACGAGCAGTACTTC,CASSLVQALGYEQYF,.,.,TRBJ2-7,TRBV7-2
TGTGCCAGTAAGAGGCAGGGAAAAAACACTGAAGCTTTCTTT,CASKRQGKNTEAFF,.,.,TRBJ1-1,TRBV19
TGCGCCAGCCATACGTCCCGGGACAGGGCGTCTGGGGCCAACGTCCTGACTTTC,CASHTSRDRASGANVLTF,TRBD1,once,TRBJ2-6,TRBV10-2
TGTGCCAGCAGCCCCTTGGGCCTACTTACAGATACGCAGTATTTT,CASSPLGLLTDTQYF,.,once,TRBJ2-3,TRBV5-5
TGTGCCAGCAGCGAGGACAGGAGCTCCTACAATGAGCAGTTCTTC,CASSEDRSSYNEQFF,TRBD1,few,TRBJ2-1,TRBV2
TGTGCCATCAGTGAAAATGGTCTAGGGACTGTTGAAGCTTTCTTT,CAISENGLGTVEAFF,.,.,TRBJ1-1,TRBV10-3
TGTGCCAGCAGGGAAGCTAGCGGGGGAGATACGCAGTATTTT,CASREASGGDTQYF,TRBD2,once,TRBJ2-3,TRBV4-2
TGTGCCATCTCTCCCAGGGAGGGTTCACCCCTCCACTTT,CAISPREGSPLHF,.,.,TRBJ1-6,TRBV10-3
TGCGCCAGCAGCCCGGGACTAGCTGAGCGGGCAGATACGCAGTATTTT,CASSPGLAERADTQYF,TRBD2,.,TRBJ2-3,TRBV5-1
TGTGCCAGCAGTCCCGGCGGACGCAAGGGTAAGTGGGGAAACACCATATATTTT,CASSPGGRKGKWGNTIYF,.,.,TRBJ1-3,TRBV25-1
TGTGCCAGCAGCTCGACAGGGAATGTATCACCCCTCCACTTT,CASSSTGNVSPLHF,TRBD1,.,TRBJ1-6,TRBV7-9
TGTGCCAGCTCACCATATCGGGGGGACACCGGGGAGCTGTTTTTT,CASSPYRGDTGELFF,TRBD2,.,TRBJ2-2,TRBV18
TGTGCCAGCAGTCAGGGGAGTCTGGGCAATCAGCCCCAGCATTTT,CASSQGSLGNQPQHF,.,.,TRBJ1-5,TRBV6-5
TGTGCCAGCAGCTTAGCCTCGGGACTAGCGGGAGGGCAGGGGACCCAGTACTTC,CASSLASGLAGGQGTQYF,TRBD2,.,TRBJ2-5,TRBV7-9
TGTGCCAGCAGCCCCACTAGAGGGACATTTAATCAGCCCCAGCATTTT,CASSPTRGTFNQPQHF,.,once,TRBJ1-5,TRBV16
TGTGCCAGCAGCACGGGACAGGCCAACAACTATGGCTACACCTTC,CASSTGQANNYGYTF,TRBD1,.,TRBJ1-2,TRBV28
TGTGCCAGCAGTTATGGGCAGGGTCGGAATGAAAAACTGTTTTTT,CASSYGQGRNEKLFF,.,.,TRBJ1-4,TRBV6-5
TGTGCCAGCAGCTTAGCAGGCTGGCAGGGCTACGAGCAGTACTTC,CASSLAGWQGYEQYF,.,.,TRBJ2-7,TRBV7-2
TGTGCCAGCAGTCTACGGATCGGGGACACTGAAGCTTTCTTT,CASSLRIGDTEAFF,.,.,TRBJ1-1,TRBV27
TGTGCCAGCAGTTTGGCGACCTACGAGCAGTACTTC,CASSLATYEQYF,.,.,TRBJ2-7,TRBV28
TGTGCCAGCAGTTACGGGCAGGGGGGTACAGATACGCAGTATTTT,CASSYGQGGTDTQYF,.,.,TRBJ2-3,TRBV6-6
TGCAGCGTTGAAGGGAGATTGAACACTGAAGCTTTCTTT,CSVEGRLNTEAFF,.,.,TRBJ1-1,TRBV29-1
TGTGCCAGCAGTCCCCCGGCCAGCTACGAGCAGTACTTC,CASSPPASYEQYF,.,.,TRBJ2-7,TRBV11-2
TGCGCCAGCAGCCAAGATAAGTCCGGAGAGGCTTTCTTT,CASSQDKSGEAFF,.,.,TRBJ1-1,TRBV4-3
TGTGCCAGCACAGATTTTACAGGGAACACCGGGGAGCTGTTTTTT,CASTDFTGNTGELFF,.,once,TRBJ2-2,TRBV7-8
TGTGCCAGCAGCTATAAGGTCGACGTCGGTTACGAGCAGTACTTC,CASSYKVDVGYEQYF,.,.,TRBJ2-7,TRBV27
TGTGCCAGCAGTGAAATCGGACAGCCTGGAAACACCATATATTTT,CASSEIGQPGNTIYF,.,.,TRBJ1-3,TRBV6-1
TGTGCCAGCAGCGAAGAGGGGAGGAACACTGAAGCTTTCTTT,CASSEEGRNTEAFF,.,.,TRBJ1-1,TRBV7-9
TGTGCCAGCAGCTGGAGCGGGGGAGGTGAGCAGTTCTTC,CASSWSGGGEQFF,TRBD2,.,TRBJ2-1,TRBV11-3
TGTGCCACCAGCAGAGATCGTGGAGGGGCCAGGGAAAAACTGTTTTTT,CATSRDRGGAREKLFF,.,.,TRBJ1-4,TRBV15
TGTGCCAGCAGTTACCCGCCAGGGACTAGCTCTTACGAGCAGTACTTC,CASSYPPGTSSYEQYF,TRBD2,.,TRBJ2-7,TRBV6-5
TGTGCCAGCAGCGTGCGGGAGTATGACACAGATACGCAGTATTTT,CASSVREYDTDTQYF,TRBD2,.,TRBJ2-3,TRBV9